This T cell receptor beta chain was obtained from a study of blood T cell repertoires in COVID-19. Study details: Acute and convalescent COVID-19 specimens originated in the United States, Italy and Spain. PBMCs, B-cell-depleted T cells, or T cells provided the cDNA or gDNA that made up the material.

There are 12 residues in the CDR3. In germline, CDR1 is MNHNY, CDR2 SVGAGI (reference sequence). The J segment lost 2 bases and the V segment lost 9 bases, leaving 4 bases of the junction unmatched. As processed by the authors: Amplification from reference gene primers served as the basis for estimated nucleated cell counts. Sequencing was performed with immunoSEQ multiplex PCR; in TCRdb, only in-frame clones are kept and a portion is missing. The V and J calls and clone size come from that table; D and trimming were worked out from the DNA. This table has tens of thousands of clones, around 80% appearing once. Seattle researchers signed up patients amid active infection and tracked them longitudinally.

What was sequenced was peripheral blood. This TCR derives from a man in his 60s with COVID-19, enrolled during active disease. The chain has TRBV6-6 and TRBJ2-7; 7 nucleotides match TRBD2. The CDR3 DNA follows: TGTGCCAGTTACGGGACTACCTACGAGCAGTACTTC. Its protein product is CASYGTTYEQYF.